This T cell receptor (beta chain) stems from a study of shared clonotypes between healthy human individuals. This clone came up once. With 6 bases removed from V and 6 bases from J, the gap between germline ends came to 17 bases. CDR1 and CDR2 (germline): MNHNS, SASEGT. This CDR3 has 14 residues. Profiled with immunoSEQ multiplex PCR; TCRdb holds only in-frame clones, not every one. The repertoire holds some 900,000 clones, with around 80% as singletons. Sequenced: memory CD4+ T cells sorted from blood. Subset: CD45RA-negative fraction. The chain recombines TRBV6-1 with TRBJ1-2, with unresolved D. The receptor was isolated from a young man in good health. Written as DNA, the CDR3 is TGTGCCAGCAGGTCCGGACTTACACTGGATGGCTACACCTTC. Its protein is CASRSGLTLDGYTF.